The 21 T cell receptor beta chains below come from one sample, sequenced in a study of blood T cells in healthy people across ages. Next came a second PCR, run for about 6 to 11 cycles, which used a sample-barcoded 5' primer along with a J-beta primer mix. One entry per CDR3 protein results from TCRdb running MiXCR on the 5' RACE reads. The data contain approximately 780,000 distinct CDR3 sequences, around 25% of them singletons. This same sample was also part of a study on T cells of mothers and their children.

The sequenced sample consisted of blood. The receptors here all came from a boy younger than 18 in good health.

About this clonotype itself: The junction departs from germline at one end; a sequencing error may be responsible. The chain carries TRBV6-5 and TRBJ2-5; 8 bases match TRBD1. The end of the DNA is better explained by TRBJ2-7, so the J call may be wrong. Germline V gives CDR1 MNHEY, CDR2 SVGAGI. This CDR3 region has 12 residues. The CDR3 DNA reads TGTACCAGCAGGACAGGGAGCAGCGAGCAGTACTTC. Residues: CTSRTGSSEQYF.

Comments on this clonotype: One junction end disagrees with the germline gene, perhaps due to a read error. V gene TRBV28 combines with J gene TRBJ2-5, with D uncertain. The CDR3 totals 14 residues. Germline CDR1 is MDHEN and CDR2 is SYDVKM. The CDR3 region is CASSLVQLQETQYF. CDR3 nucleotides: TGTGCCAGCAGTTTGGTACAGCTCCAAGAGACCCAATACTTC.

The rearrangement joins TRBV9 to TRBJ2-3; D unclear. The CDR3 length is 12 residues. Looked up from germline, CDR1 is SGDLS and CDR2 is YYNGEE. The V end lost 0 bases, the J end lost 5 bases, and 4 bases lay between the germline ends. The CDR3 bases are TGTGCCAGCAGCGTAGACCGAGATACGCAGTATTTT. Protein: CASSVDRDTQYF.

This chain connects TRBV6-6 to TRBJ2-3; TRBD2 might be the D (6 bases). CDR1 and CDR2 (germline): MNHNY, SVGAGI (reference sequence). CDR3 size: 14 residues. V dropped 2 bases and J dropped 4 bases, with 10 bases sitting between them. CDR3 region: CASSYNGRPDTQYF. CDR3 in DNA: TGTGCCAGCAGTTACAACGGGAGACCAGATACGCAGTATTTT.

CDR3 bases: TGTGCCAGCACTCCACTACTAGCGGGGGCCCGCAATGAGCAGTTCTTC. This gives the protein CASTPLLAGARNEQFF. The chain uses TRBV6-1 and TRBJ2-5, with 11 bases fitting TRBD2. The J call is in doubt because the DNA end fits TRBJ2-1 better. This CDR3 region has 16 residues. Germline lookup yields CDR1 MNHNS and CDR2 SASEGT.

This clonotype showed up just a few times. V is TRBV12-3 or TRBV12-4 and J is TRBJ1-2; unclear D gene. The CDR3 spans 14 residues. V lost 5 bases and J lost 7, with 17 bases in between. CDR3 amino acids: CASSRTSGIGGYTF. CDR3 nucleotide sequence: TGTGCCAGCAGTCGAACCTCAGGAATTGGTGGCTACACCTTC.

The chain recombines TRBV28 with TRBJ1-4; 9 nucleotides align to TRBD1. With 4 bases clipped from V and 5 bases from J, the junction kept 8 bases outside the gene matches. The germline V gene has CDR1 MDHEN and CDR2 SYDVKM. This CDR3 comprises 16 residues. CDR3 amino acids: CASSSKQGALNEKLFF. Written as DNA, the CDR3 is TGTGCCAGCAGTTCAAAACAGGGGGCCCTGAATGAAAAACTGTTTTTT.

The V and J genes are TRBV20-1 and TRBJ1-1, with D hard to call. From germline, CDR1 is DFQATT and CDR2 SNEGSKA (reference sequence). CDR3 length equals 13 residues. V was trimmed by 5 bases and J by 8 bases, leaving 18 bases between them. DNA of the CDR3: TGCAGTGCTCCTAGGGCCGGGGTTAGGGAAGCTTTCTTT. Translation: CSAPRAGVREAFF.

This clonotype occurred a few times. The chain is built from TRBV6-2 or TRBV6-3 and TRBJ1-1; 9 bases map to TRBD1. Germline CDR1 is MNHEY and CDR2 is SVGEGT. V shed 7 bases and J 5 bases; nucleotides not matched to a gene: 14. The CDR3 runs 16 residues. The CDR3 nucleotides read TGTGCCAGCACCCCGAACCAAGGACAGGGGAAGACTGAAGCTTTCTTT. It specifies CASTPNQGQGKTEAFF.

The chain is built from TRBV5-1 and TRBJ2-6; D call uncertain. Germline-derived CDR1 and CDR2 are SGHRS and YFSETQ. This CDR3 comprises 17 residues. Trimming shortened V by 1 base and J by 0 bases, and 11 bases separated the two germline ends. The CDR3 DNA reads TGCGCCAGCAGCTTGTCGGGCACAAGCTCTGGGGCCAACGTCCTGACTTTC. Amino acids: CASSLSGTSSGANVLTF.

The CDR3 spells CASSPGPDEQYF. DNA of the CDR3: TGTGCCAGCAGTCCCGGGCCAGACGAGCAGTACTTC. This chain uses TRBV28 with TRBJ2-5; no firm D call. TRBJ2-7 matches the DNA end more closely, so the J call is doubtful. Per the germline V gene, CDR1 is MDHEN and CDR2 is SYDVKM. There are 12 residues in the CDR3.

The genes are TRBV7-9 and TRBJ1-2; no clear D gene. Trimming left V 5 bases short and J 7 bases short, with 17 bases between. Germline CDR1 is SEHNR and CDR2 is FQNEAQ (reference sequence). This CDR3 spans 14 amino acids. The CDR3 loop reads CASSRKAGYVGYTF. Written as DNA, the CDR3 is TGTGCCAGCAGCAGAAAAGCGGGGTACGTTGGCTACACCTTC.

The chain has TRBV29-1 and TRBJ1-1; D remains ambiguous. Germline-derived CDR1 and CDR2 are SQVTM and ANQGSEA. CDR3 length: 10 amino acids. Between the trimmed V and J ends, which lost 7 bases and 1 base, there was a span of 4 bases. CDR3 amino acids: CSGQNTEAFF. For the CDR3, the DNA is TGCAGCGGACAGAACACTGAAGCTTTCTTT.

This clonotype has just a few counts. CDR3 region: CASSLLPGRISYEQYF. The CDR3 DNA reads as TGTGCCAGCTCACTTCTCCCGGGACGGATCTCCTACGAGCAGTACTTC. The gene calls are TRBV18 and TRBJ2-5; D possibly matches TRBD1 or TRBD2 (5 bases each). TRBJ2-7 matches the DNA end more closely, so the J call is doubtful. Germline CDR1 is KGHSH and CDR2 is LQKENI. The CDR3 is made up of 16 amino acids.

This clonotype was counted between two and nine times. The gene calls are TRBV20-1 and TRBJ2-7; 12 nucleotides align to TRBD2. Looked up from germline, CDR1 is DFQATT and CDR2 is SNEGSKA (reference sequence). V lost 5 bases to trimming and J lost 5 bases; unmatched junction nucleotides: 4. The CDR3 is made up of 13 amino acids. This CDR3 is CSALGLAGNEQYF. The CDR3 DNA reads as TGCAGTGCTCTGGGACTAGCGGGCAACGAGCAGTACTTC.

The genes are TRBV13 and TRBJ2-7; 9 bases align to TRBD1. J gave up 4 bases and V 5 bases, and 12 bases lay outside the gene matches. Germline CDR1 is PRHDT and CDR2 is FYEKMQ (reference sequence). The CDR3 length is 16 residues. CDR3 nucleotides: TGTGCCAGCAGCCAAGTACCTCCGGGACAGGGTTACGAGCAGTACTTC. Translation gives CASSQVPPGQGYEQYF.

This clonotype was observed a few times. This chain connects TRBV19 to TRBJ2-5; no reliable D call. The CDR3 has 16 amino acids. Germline V gene sequence: CDR1 LNHDA, CDR2 SQIVND (reference sequence). The germline V and J ends were trimmed by 1 base and 1 base, with 13 bases remaining between them. The CDR3 is CASSIAPTPLQETQYF. CDR3 nucleotides: TGTGCCAGTAGTATAGCCCCCACCCCTCTCCAAGAGACCCAGTACTTC.

The table lists this clonotype with a few counts. The J gene is TRBJ2-5, the V gene TRBV11-2, with no clear D. Germline CDR1 SGHAT, CDR2 FQNNGV. This CDR3 is 13 amino acids long. V lost 4 bases and J lost 5, with 11 bases in between. CDR3 DNA sequence: TGTGCCAGCAGCTCAGCATTTGGTGAGACCCAGTACTTC. As protein: CASSSAFGETQYF.

This clonotype has a handful of counts. The J gene is TRBJ1-2, the V gene TRBV7-3, with no clear D. V lost 5 bases and J 3 bases, leaving 19 bases between the germline ends. This CDR3 comprises 16 residues. The germline V gene encodes CDR1 SGHTA and CDR2 FQGTGA. CDR3 in amino acids: CASSAGPSAPHYGYTF. CDR3 bases: TGTGCCAGCAGCGCCGGCCCATCGGCTCCCCACTATGGCTACACCTTC.

This clonotype was recorded a few times. The chain couples TRBV12-3 or TRBV12-4 to TRBJ2-5, with unresolved D. The CDR3 is 15 residues long. Trimming removed 4 bases from V and 4 bases from J, with 16 bases in between. The CDR3 DNA follows: TGTGCCAGCAGTTCCTACCGCCAGGTTGGAGAGACCCAGTACTTC. Its translation: CASSSYRQVGETQYF.

The J gene is TRBJ2-4, the V gene TRBV6-1, with TRBD1 identical over 12 bases. The CDR3 is 16 residues long. In germline, CDR1 is MNHNS, CDR2 SASEGT. V lost 7 bases, J lost 7 bases, and 11 bases stayed unmatched. CDR3 in DNA: TGTGCCAGCACCCTCGGGACAGGGGGCAGTATGAACATTCAGTACTTC. Translated, it gives CASTLGTGGSMNIQYF.